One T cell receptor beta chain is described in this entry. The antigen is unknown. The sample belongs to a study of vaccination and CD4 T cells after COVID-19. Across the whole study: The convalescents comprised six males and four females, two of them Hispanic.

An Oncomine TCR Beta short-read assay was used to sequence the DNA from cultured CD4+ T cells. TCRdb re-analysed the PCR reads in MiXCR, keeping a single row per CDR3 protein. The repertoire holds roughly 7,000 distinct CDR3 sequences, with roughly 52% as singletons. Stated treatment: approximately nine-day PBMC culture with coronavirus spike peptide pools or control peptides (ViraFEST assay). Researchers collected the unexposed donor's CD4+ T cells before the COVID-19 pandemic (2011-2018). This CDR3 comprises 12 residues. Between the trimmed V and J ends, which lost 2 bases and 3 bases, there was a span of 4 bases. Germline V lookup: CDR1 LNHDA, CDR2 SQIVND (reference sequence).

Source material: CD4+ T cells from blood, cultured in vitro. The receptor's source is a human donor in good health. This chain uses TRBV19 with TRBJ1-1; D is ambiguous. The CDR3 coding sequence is TGTGCCAGTAGTATATCGGACACTGAAGCTTTCTTT. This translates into CASSISDTEAFF.